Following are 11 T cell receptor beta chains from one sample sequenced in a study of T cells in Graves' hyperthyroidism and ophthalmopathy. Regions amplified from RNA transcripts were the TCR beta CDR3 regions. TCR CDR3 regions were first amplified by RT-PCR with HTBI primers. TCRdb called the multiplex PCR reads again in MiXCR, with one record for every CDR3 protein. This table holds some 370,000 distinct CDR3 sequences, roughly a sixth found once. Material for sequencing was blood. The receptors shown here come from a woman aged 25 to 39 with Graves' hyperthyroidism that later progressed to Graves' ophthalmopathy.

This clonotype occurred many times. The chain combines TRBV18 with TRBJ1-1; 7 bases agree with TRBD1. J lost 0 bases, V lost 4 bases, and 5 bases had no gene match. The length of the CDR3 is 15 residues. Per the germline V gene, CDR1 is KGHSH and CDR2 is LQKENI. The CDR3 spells CASSRQDRLNTEAFF. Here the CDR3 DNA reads TGTGCCAGCTCACGACAGGACAGGCTGAACACTGAAGCTTTCTTT.

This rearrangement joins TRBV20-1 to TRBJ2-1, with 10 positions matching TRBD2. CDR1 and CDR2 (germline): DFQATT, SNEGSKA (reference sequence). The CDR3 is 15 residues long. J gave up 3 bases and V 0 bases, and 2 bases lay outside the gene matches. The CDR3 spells CSARDSSGSYNEQFF. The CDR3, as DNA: TGCAGTGCTAGAGATTCTAGCGGGAGCTACAATGAGCAGTTCTTC.

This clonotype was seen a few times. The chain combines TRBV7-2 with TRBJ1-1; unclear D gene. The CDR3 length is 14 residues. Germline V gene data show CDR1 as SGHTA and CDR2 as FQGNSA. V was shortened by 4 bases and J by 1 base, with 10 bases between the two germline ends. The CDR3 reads CASSSTFRNTEAFF. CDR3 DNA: TGTGCCAGCAGCTCGACTTTCAGGAACACTGAAGCTTTCTTT. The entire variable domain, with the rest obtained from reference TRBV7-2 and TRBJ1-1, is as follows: GAGVSQSPSNKVTEKGKDVELRCDPISGHTALYWYRQSLGQGLEFLIYFQGNSAPDKSGLPSDRFSAERTGGSVSTLTIQRTQQEDSAVYLCASSSTFRNTEAFFGQGTRLTVV.

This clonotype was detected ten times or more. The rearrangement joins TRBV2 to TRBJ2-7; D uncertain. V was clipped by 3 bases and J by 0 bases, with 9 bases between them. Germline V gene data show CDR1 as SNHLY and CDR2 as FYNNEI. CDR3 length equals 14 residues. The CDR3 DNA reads TGTGCCAGCAGTGAGAACGTCAGCTCCTACGAGCAGTACTTC. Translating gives CASSENVSSYEQYF.

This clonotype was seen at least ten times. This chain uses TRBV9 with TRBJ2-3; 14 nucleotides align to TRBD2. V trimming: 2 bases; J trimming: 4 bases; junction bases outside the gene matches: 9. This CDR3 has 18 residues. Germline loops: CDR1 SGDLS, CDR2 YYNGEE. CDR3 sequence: CASSVGTSGRSGADTQYF. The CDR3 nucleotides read TGTGCCAGCAGCGTGGGGACTAGCGGGAGATCGGGGGCAGATACGCAGTATTTT.

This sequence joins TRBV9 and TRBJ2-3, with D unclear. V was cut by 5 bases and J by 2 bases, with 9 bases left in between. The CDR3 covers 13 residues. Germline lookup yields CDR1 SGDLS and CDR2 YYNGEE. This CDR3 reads CASRSSPTDTQYF. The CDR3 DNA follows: TGTGCCAGCAGATCGAGCCCCACAGATACGCAGTATTTT.

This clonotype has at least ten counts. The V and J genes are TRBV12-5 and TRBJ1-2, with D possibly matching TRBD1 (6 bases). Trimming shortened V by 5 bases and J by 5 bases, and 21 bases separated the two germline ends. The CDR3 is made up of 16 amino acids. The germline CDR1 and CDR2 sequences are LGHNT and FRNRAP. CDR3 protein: CASGTYRDGGLYGYTF. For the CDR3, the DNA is TGTGCTAGTGGTACTTACAGGGACGGGGGGTTATATGGCTACACCTTC. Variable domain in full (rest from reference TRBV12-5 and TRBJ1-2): DARVTQTPRHKVTEMGQEVTMRCQPILGHNTVFWYRQTMMQGLELLAYFRNRAPLDDSGMPKDRFSAEMPDATLATLKIQPSEPRDSAVYFCASGTYRDGGLYGYTFGSGTRLTVV.

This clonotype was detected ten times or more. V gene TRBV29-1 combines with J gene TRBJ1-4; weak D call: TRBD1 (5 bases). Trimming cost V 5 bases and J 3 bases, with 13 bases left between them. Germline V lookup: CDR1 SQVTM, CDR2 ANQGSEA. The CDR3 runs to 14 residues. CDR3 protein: CSVLSGTANEKLFF. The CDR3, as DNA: TGCAGCGTTCTGTCGGGGACTGCTAATGAAAAACTGTTTTTT.

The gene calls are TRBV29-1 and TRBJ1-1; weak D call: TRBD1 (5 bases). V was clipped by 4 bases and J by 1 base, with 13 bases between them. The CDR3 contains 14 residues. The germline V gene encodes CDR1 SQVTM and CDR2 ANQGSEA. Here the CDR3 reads CSVGRDPQNTEAFF. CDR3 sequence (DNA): TGCAGCGTTGGAAGGGACCCCCAGAACACTGAAGCTTTCTTT.

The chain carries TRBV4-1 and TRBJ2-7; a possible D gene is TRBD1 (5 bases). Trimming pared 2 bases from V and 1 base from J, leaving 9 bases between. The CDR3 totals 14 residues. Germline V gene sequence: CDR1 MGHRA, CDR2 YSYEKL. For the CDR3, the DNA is TGCGCCAGCAGCCAACAGACAGCATCCTACGAGCAGTACTTC. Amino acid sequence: CASSQQTASYEQYF.

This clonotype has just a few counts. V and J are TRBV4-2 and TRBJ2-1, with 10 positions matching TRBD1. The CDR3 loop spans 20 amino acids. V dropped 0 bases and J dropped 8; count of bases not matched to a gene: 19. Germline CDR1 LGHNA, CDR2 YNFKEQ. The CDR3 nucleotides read TGTGCCAGCAGCCAAGATAGGGTCCGGTTATCCGGGACAGGGGTATATGAGCAGTTCTTC. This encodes CASSQDRVRLSGTGVYEQFF.